These T cell receptor beta chains were read from a single sample in a study of control samples from healthy donors and cancer patients. Produced via immunoSEQ multiplex PCR; TCRdb's table is partial and in-frame only. In the table there are more than 70,000 clones, just under 90% of which are singletons. Sequencing input: PBMCs. Every receptor here comes from a man aged 55 to 70 with lung cancer. The CDR3 runs from the conserved cysteine through the conserved F or W. D genes are given only for firm matches. For some rows the clone size is stated as once, few or many, or as a class when expanded; others skip it.

J gene	clone size	V gene	D gene	CDR3 protein	CDR3 DNA
TRBJ1-1	.	TRBV7-9	.	CASSLHTGNTEAFF	TGTGCCAGCAGCTTACATACGGGAAACACTGAAGCTTTCTTT
TRBJ2-7	.	TRBV6-1	.	CASSEKTYHEQYF	TGTGCCAGCAGTGAAAAGACGTACCACGAGCAGTACTTC
TRBJ1-5	.	TRBV2	.	CASSRLGNNQPQHF	TGTGCCAGCAGCCGCCTAGGGAACAATCAGCCCCAGCATTTT
TRBJ1-1	.	TRBV30	.	CAWSLPPLSKNTEAFF	TGTGCCTGGAGTCTCCCCCCTCTTTCTAAGAACACTGAAGCTTTCTTT
TRBJ1-2	.	TRBV5-6	TRBD1	CASSTGTVNYGYTF	TGTGCCAGCAGCACCGGGACAGTTAACTATGGCTACACCTTC
TRBJ1-1	.	TRBV29-1	.	CSASRQGRNTEAFF	TGCAGCGCCTCCAGGCAGGGGCGGAACACTGAAGCTTTCTTT
TRBJ2-5	.	TRBV5-1	TRBD2	CASSGSSGGNLKETQYF	TGCGCCAGCAGTGGATCCAGCGGGGGGAACCTAAAAGAGACCCAGTACTTC
TRBJ1-4	.	TRBV6-5	.	CASSYIATNEKLFF	TGTGCCAGCAGTTATATAGCAACTAATGAAAAACTGTTTTTT
TRBJ1-1	.	TRBV25-1	.	CASSEYGIYSEAFF	TGTGCCAGCAGTGAATACGGGATCTACAGTGAAGCTTTCTTT
TRBJ1-4	.	TRBV5-1	.	CASSLVATRQEKLFF	TGCGCCAGCAGCTTGGTGGCGACCCGTCAAGAAAAACTGTTTTTT
TRBJ2-7	.	TRBV2	TRBD1	CASRNPGQGISKQYF	TGTGCCAGCAGGAATCCGGGACAGGGAATTAGTAAGCAGTACTTC
TRBJ2-7	.	TRBV7-2	.	CASSRSSTYEQYF	TGTGCCAGCAGCCGTTCATCAACCTACGAGCAGTACTTC
TRBJ1-2	.	TRBV30	TRBD1	CAWRTGGRGYGYTF	TGTGCCTGGAGAACAGGGGGCCGTGGCTATGGCTACACCTTC
TRBJ2-5	.	TRBV12-3/TRBV12-4	.	CASSLAPETQYF	TGTGCCAGCAGTTTAGCACCGGAGACCCAGTACTTC
TRBJ1-1	.	TRBV30	.	CAWSPELTAEAFF	TGTGCCTGGAGTCCCGAACTGACAGCTGAAGCTTTCTTT
TRBJ1-6	.	TRBV2	TRBD1	CASRRGQGNSPLHF	TGTGCCAGCAGACGGGGACAGGGGAATTCACCCCTCCACTTT
TRBJ1-5	once	TRBV10-3	.	CAISEAMAQPQHF	TGTGCCATCAGTGAGGCCATGGCCCAGCCCCAGCATTTT
TRBJ2-6	.	TRBV5-1	TRBD1	CASSLDIGQGSGANVLTF	TGCGCCAGCAGCTTGGACATAGGACAGGGCTCTGGGGCCAACGTCCTGACTTTC
TRBJ1-5	.	TRBV28	.	CASSSEDTDNQPQHF	TGTGCCAGCAGTTCAGAAGATACTGATAATCAGCCCCAGCATTTT
TRBJ1-2	once	TRBV6-2/TRBV6-3	.	CASSRDKPYGYTF	TGTGCCAGCAGCCGCGACAAGCCCTATGGCTACACCTTC
TRBJ1-2	.	TRBV5-1	.	CASSREGVEGYGYTF	TGCGCCAGCAGCCGTGAGGGGGTTGAGGGCTATGGCTACACCTTC
TRBJ2-2	.	TRBV4-1	.	CASSHSRGLNTGELFF	TGCGCCAGCAGCCATTCCCGGGGACTGAACACCGGGGAGCTGTTTTTT
TRBJ2-1	.	TRBV3-1/TRBV3-2	.	CASSQADSEQFF	TGTGCCAGCAGCCAAGCGGACAGCGAGCAGTTCTTC
TRBJ2-2	.	TRBV5-1	.	CASSEDTNTGELFF	TGCGCCAGCAGCGAGGACACTAACACCGGGGAGCTGTTTTTT
TRBJ1-1	.	TRBV29-1	.	CSVLGHRGETEAFF	TGCAGCGTGCTAGGGCACAGAGGGGAGACTGAAGCTTTCTTT
TRBJ1-5	.	TRBV18	TRBD1	CASSTRPTGANNQPQHF	TGTGCCAGCTCAACGCGGCCCACAGGGGCCAACAATCAGCCCCAGCATTTT
TRBJ2-5	.	TRBV5-1	TRBD1	CASSFLIGQVQETQYF	TGCGCCAGCAGCTTTTTGATCGGACAGGTCCAAGAGACCCAGTACTTC
TRBJ1-6	.	TRBV7-2	TRBD1	CASSLDRGALGNSPLHF	TGTGCCAGCAGCTTAGACAGGGGAGCCCTGGGGAATTCACCCCTCCACTTT
TRBJ1-4	.	TRBV6-5	.	CASSQNDALIEKLFF	TGTGCCAGCAGCCAAAATGACGCCCTTATCGAAAAACTGTTTTTT
TRBJ1-2	.	TRBV7-3	.	CASSSRGGQGYGYTF	TGTGCCAGCAGCTCCCGTGGGGGGCAAGGCTATGGCTACACCTTC
TRBJ1-2	.	TRBV5-1	.	CASSSPVDNGYTF	TGCGCCAGCAGCTCCCCCGTGGATAATGGCTACACCTTC